This T cell receptor (beta chain) was sequenced in a study of blood T cells in healthy people across ages. Study-wide results and caveats: Higher diversity and more naive CD4+ cells were features of long-lived donors, compared to aged donors. PBMC samples, being unsorted, prevented any conclusive comparison of naive and antigen-experienced cells. The fall in TCR beta diversity per million T cells was roughly linear with age.

Of note for this clonotype: The target antigen is unknown.

The second PCR ran about 6 to 12 cycles with a sample-barcoded 5' primer and J-beta primers. TCRdb called the 5' RACE reads again in MiXCR, with one record for every CDR3 protein. The sample lists over 1,500,000 distinct CDR3 sequences; around 50% were seen once. The TCR sequence derives from a woman aged 40 to 50 in good health. What was sequenced was blood.

The CDR3 nucleotides are TGTGCCACCAGTGGGTGGGTTAGCACAGATACGCAGTATTTT. It specifies CATSGWVSTDTQYF. The chain has TRBV24-1 and TRBJ2-3; D is uncertain. Germline V lookup: CDR1 KGHDR, CDR2 SFDVKD. V lost 5 bases, J lost 0 bases, and 8 bases lay in between. The CDR3 length is 14 residues.